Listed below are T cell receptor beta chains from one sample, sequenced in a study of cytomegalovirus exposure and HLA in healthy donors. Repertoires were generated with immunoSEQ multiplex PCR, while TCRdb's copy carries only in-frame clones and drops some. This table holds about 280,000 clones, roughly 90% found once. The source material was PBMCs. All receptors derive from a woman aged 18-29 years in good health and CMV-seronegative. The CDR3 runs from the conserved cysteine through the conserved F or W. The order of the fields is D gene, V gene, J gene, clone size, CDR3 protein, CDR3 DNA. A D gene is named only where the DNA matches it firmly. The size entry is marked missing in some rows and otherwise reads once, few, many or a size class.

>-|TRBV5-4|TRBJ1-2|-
CASSSGNDRNYGYTF
TGTGCCAGCAGCTCGGGAAACGACAGGAACTATGGCTACACCTTC
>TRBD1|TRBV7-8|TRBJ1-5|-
CASSRLGTGNQPQHF
TGTGCCAGCAGCCGCCTCGGGACAGGGAATCAGCCCCAGCATTTT
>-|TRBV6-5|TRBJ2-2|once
CASYGINTGELFF
TGTGCCAGCTACGGGATCAACACCGGGGAGCTGTTTTTT
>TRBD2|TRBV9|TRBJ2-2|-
CASRGLADTNTGELFF
TGTGCCAGTCGCGGGCTAGCGGACACGAACACCGGGGAGCTGTTTTTT
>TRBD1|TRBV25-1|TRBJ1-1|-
CASSEWTGGRTEAFF
TGTGCCAGCAGTGAATGGACAGGGGGAAGGACTGAAGCTTTCTTT
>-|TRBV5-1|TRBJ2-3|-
CASSLGGRATDTQYF
TGCGCCAGCAGCTTGGGTGGCAGGGCAACAGATACGCAGTATTTT
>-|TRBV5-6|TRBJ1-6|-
CAGGEFGSPLHF
TGTGCCGGAGGGGAATTCGGTTCACCCCTCCACTTT
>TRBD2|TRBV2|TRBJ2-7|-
CDSFGGNYEQYF
TGTGACTCCTTCGGGGGGAACTACGAGCAGTACTTC
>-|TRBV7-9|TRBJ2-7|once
CASSAREEQYF
TGTGCCAGCAGCGCCCGGGAAGAGCAGTACTTC
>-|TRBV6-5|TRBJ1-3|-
CASSWGSSGNTIYF
TGTGCCAGCAGCTGGGGCAGCTCTGGAAACACCATATATTTT
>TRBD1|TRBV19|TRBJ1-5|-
CASSTGQPHQPQHF
TGTGCCAGTAGTACGGGACAGCCTCATCAGCCCCAGCATTTT
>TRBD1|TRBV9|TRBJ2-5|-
CASSVARTGDRETQYF
TGTGCCAGCAGCGTAGCTCGGACAGGGGATCGGGAGACCCAGTACTTC
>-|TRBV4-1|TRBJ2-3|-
CASSQSDITDTQYF
TGCGCCAGCAGCCAATCGGACATCACAGATACGCAGTATTTT
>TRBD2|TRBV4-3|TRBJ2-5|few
CASSQGRTSGKETQYF
TGCGCCAGCAGCCAAGGACGGACTAGCGGGAAAGAGACCCAGTACTTC
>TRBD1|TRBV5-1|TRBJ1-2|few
CASSLGAGTGGNGYTF
TGCGCCAGCAGCTTGGGTGCCGGGACAGGGGGCAATGGCTACACCTTC
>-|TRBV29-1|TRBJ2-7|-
CSVEVKLRGTAHYEQYF
TGCAGCGTTGAAGTAAAACTTCGCGGGACAGCACACTACGAGCAGTACTTC
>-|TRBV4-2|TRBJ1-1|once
CASSPGRGGTEAFF
TGTGCCAGCAGCCCGGGACGGGGAGGCACTGAAGCTTTCTTT
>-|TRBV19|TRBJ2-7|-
CASNSATRAEQYF
TGTGCCAGTAATAGCGCGACTCGGGCCGAGCAGTACTTC
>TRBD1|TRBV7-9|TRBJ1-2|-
CASSLIPRGQGKNYGYTF
TGTGCCAGCAGCTTAATTCCGCGGGGACAGGGGAAAAACTATGGCTACACCTTC
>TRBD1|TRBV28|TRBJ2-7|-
CASSQGQGYEQYF
TGTGCCAGCAGTCAAGGACAGGGCTACGAGCAGTACTTC
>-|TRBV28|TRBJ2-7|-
CASRGSGSNYEQYF
TGTGCCAGCAGGGGTAGCGGATCTAACTACGAGCAGTACTTC
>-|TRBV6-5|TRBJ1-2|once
CASSDQGGIYGYTF
TGTGCCAGCAGTGACCAGGGAGGGATCTATGGCTACACCTTC
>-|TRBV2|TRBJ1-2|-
CASSGDQGPGYGYTF
TGTGCCAGCAGTGGGGATCAGGGGCCAGGCTATGGCTACACCTTC
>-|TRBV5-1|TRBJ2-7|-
CASSLDTTYEQYF
TGCGCCAGCAGCTTGGACACAACCTACGAGCAGTACTTC
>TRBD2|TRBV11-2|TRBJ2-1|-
CASSLVGGSPYNEQFF
TGTGCCAGCAGCTTAGTGGGCGGGAGTCCCTACAATGAGCAGTTCTTC
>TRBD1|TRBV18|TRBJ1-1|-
CASLRQGVMSSAFF
TGTGCCAGCTTACGGCAGGGGGTTATGAGTTCGGCTTTCTTT
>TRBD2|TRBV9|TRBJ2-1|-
CASSVEAGERSRLDEQFF
TGTGCCAGCAGCGTAGAAGCGGGAGAGAGAAGTAGGTTGGATGAGCAGTTCTTC
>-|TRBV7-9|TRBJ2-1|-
CASSLAPGSLHNEQFF
TGTGCCAGCAGCTTAGCGCCGGGGAGCTTGCACAATGAGCAGTTCTTC
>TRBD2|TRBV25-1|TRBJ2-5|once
CASSDSGRAKETQYF
TGTGCCAGCAGTGATAGCGGGAGGGCCAAAGAGACCCAGTACTTC
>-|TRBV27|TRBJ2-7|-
CASSLALPTGHIYEQYF
TGTGCCAGCAGTTTAGCCCTCCCTACGGGACATATTTACGAGCAGTACTTC
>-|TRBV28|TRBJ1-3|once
CASSLRRTSGNTIYF
TGTGCCAGCAGTTTACGCAGAACGTCTGGAAACACCATATATTTT
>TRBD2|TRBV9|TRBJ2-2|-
CASSAASIAGAGGELFF
TGTGCCAGCAGCGCAGCTAGTATAGCGGGAGCTGGCGGGGAGCTGTTTTTT
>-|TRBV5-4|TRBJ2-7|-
CASSSTGVSYEQYF
TGTGCCAGCAGCTCGACGGGGGTCTCCTACGAGCAGTACTTC
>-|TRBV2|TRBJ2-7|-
CASSLDSSYEQYF
TGTGCCAGCAGTCTGGACAGTTCCTACGAGCAGTACTTC
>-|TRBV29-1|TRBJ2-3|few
CSVEERQLISTDTQYF
TGCAGCGTTGAAGAAAGACAGCTCATTAGCACAGATACGCAGTATTTT
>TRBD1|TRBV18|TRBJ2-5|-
CASSWTGAQETQYF
TGTGCCAGCTCGTGGACAGGAGCACAAGAGACCCAGTACTTC
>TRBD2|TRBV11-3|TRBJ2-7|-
CASSRGLAGVYEQYF
TGTGCCAGCAGCCGGGGACTAGCGGGAGTCTACGAGCAGTACTTC
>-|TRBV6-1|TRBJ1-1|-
CASSEIGRVRVAFF
TGTGCCAGCAGTGAAATAGGCAGAGTCAGGGTAGCTTTCTTT
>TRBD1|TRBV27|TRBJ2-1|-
CASSLLIGTGDYSYNEQFF
TGTGCCAGCAGTCTCCTAATCGGGACAGGGGATTACTCCTACAATGAGCAGTTCTTC
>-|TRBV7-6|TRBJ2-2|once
CASKSSVANTGELFF
TGTGCCAGCAAGTCTTCCGTAGCGAACACCGGGGAGCTGTTTTTT
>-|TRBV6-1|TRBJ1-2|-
CASPSKGRGNYGYTF
TGTGCCAGCCCTTCCAAGGGGAGGGGCAACTATGGCTACACCTTC
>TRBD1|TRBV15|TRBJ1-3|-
CATSRTRDSSGNTIYF
TGTGCCACCAGCCGAACCCGGGACAGCTCTGGAAACACCATATATTTT
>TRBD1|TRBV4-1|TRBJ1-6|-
CASSRPTGGTESSPLHF
TGCGCCAGCAGCCGCCCCACAGGGGGAACAGAGAGTTCACCCCTCCACTTT